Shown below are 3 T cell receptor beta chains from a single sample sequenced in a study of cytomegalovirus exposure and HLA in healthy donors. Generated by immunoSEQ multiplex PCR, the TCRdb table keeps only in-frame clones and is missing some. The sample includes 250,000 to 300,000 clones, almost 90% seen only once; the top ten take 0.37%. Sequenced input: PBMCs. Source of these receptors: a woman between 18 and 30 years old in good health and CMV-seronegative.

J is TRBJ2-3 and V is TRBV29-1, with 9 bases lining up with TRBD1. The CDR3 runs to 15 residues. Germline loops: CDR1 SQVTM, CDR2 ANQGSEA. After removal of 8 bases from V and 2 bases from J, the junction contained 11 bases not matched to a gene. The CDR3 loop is CSLSRTGAPTDTQYF. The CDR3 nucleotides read TGCAGCCTGAGCCGGACAGGGGCCCCCACAGATACGCAGTATTTT.

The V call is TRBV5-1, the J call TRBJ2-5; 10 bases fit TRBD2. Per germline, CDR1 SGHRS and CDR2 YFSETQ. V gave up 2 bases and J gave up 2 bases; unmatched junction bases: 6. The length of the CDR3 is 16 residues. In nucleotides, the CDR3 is TGCGCCAGCAGCTTTGGGTTAGCGGGGGGACAAGAGACCCAGTACTTC. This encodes CASSFGLAGGQETQYF.

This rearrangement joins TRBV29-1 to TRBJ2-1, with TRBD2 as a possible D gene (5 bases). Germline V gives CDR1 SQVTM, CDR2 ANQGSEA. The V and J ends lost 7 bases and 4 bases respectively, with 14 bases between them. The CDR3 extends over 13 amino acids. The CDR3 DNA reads TGCAGCGGTCCCAGCGGAGATTACAATGAGCAGTTCTTC. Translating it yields CSGPSGDYNEQFF.